This is a list of T cell receptor beta chains from one sample in a study of blood T cell repertoires in COVID-19. Method: immunoSEQ multiplex PCR; TCRdb's copy keeps in-frame clones and lacks some. Of fewer than 85,000 clones listed, around 90% were seen once; the top ten hold around 0.97%. Sample: peripheral blood. The source of these receptors is a woman in her fifties or sixties in a cohort sampled during active COVID-19. Each CDR3 is given with its conserved first and last residue.

v_gene: TRBV28; j_gene: TRBJ2-3; CDR3aa: CASVREGPADTQYF
v_gene: TRBV19; j_gene: TRBJ2-1; CDR3aa: CASSSGGSLHEQFF
v_gene: TRBV4-2; j_gene: TRBJ2-2; CDR3aa: CASSQSGRGTGELFF
v_gene: TRBV4-2; j_gene: TRBJ1-2; CDR3aa: CASLQGYGYTF
v_gene: TRBV27; j_gene: TRBJ1-5; CDR3aa: CASREGVGNQPQHF
v_gene: TRBV7-9; j_gene: TRBJ1-4; CDR3aa: CASSSRQGKKLFF
v_gene: TRBV7-8; j_gene: TRBJ1-2; CDR3aa: CASSLGMKEGSGYTF
v_gene: TRBV15; j_gene: TRBJ2-1; CDR3aa: CATSIKYNEQFF
v_gene: TRBV7-2; j_gene: TRBJ2-3; CDR3aa: CASSSRVRTDTQYF
v_gene: TRBV24-1; j_gene: TRBJ2-3; CDR3aa: CATSEGADTQYF
v_gene: TRBV19; j_gene: TRBJ1-1; CDR3aa: CASSFGGRITEAFF
v_gene: TRBV7-2; j_gene: TRBJ2-7; CDR3aa: CASSRKGLAGGTTYEQYF
v_gene: TRBV11-3; j_gene: TRBJ2-1; CDR3aa: CASSLGGTRNEQFF
v_gene: TRBV28; j_gene: TRBJ2-7; CDR3aa: CASSFGGSSSYEQYF
v_gene: TRBV24-1; j_gene: TRBJ2-5; CDR3aa: CATSEAGGRRGETQYF
v_gene: TRBV12-3/TRBV12-4; j_gene: TRBJ1-2; CDR3aa: CASSQDSFYGYTF
v_gene: TRBV30; j_gene: TRBJ2-7; CDR3aa: CAWSHSSGMEQYF
v_gene: TRBV7-8; j_gene: TRBJ1-2; CDR3aa: CASSLGGYGYTF
v_gene: TRBV28; j_gene: TRBJ2-7; CDR3aa: CASSLKAAGQGHEQYF
v_gene: TRBV28; j_gene: TRBJ1-1; CDR3aa: CASPSRTEMNTEAFF
v_gene: TRBV24-1; j_gene: TRBJ1-5; CDR3aa: CATSDSNRGEGQPQHF
v_gene: TRBV10-1; j_gene: TRBJ2-3; CDR3aa: CASSETVAGGVRDTQYF
v_gene: TRBV7-8; j_gene: TRBJ2-1; CDR3aa: CASAGTSAYNEQFF
v_gene: TRBV10-3; j_gene: TRBJ1-1; CDR3aa: CAISGQPGHLNTEAFF
v_gene: TRBV18; j_gene: TRBJ1-2; CDR3aa: CASSPGQGRYGYTF
v_gene: TRBV6-5; j_gene: TRBJ1-5; CDR3aa: CASSASRFSNQPQHF
v_gene: TRBV6-8; j_gene: TRBJ2-1; CDR3aa: CARTLGTSGSRSYNEQFF
v_gene: TRBV6-1; j_gene: TRBJ2-1; CDR3aa: CASSEFNRVKFF
v_gene: TRBV7-9; j_gene: TRBJ2-2; CDR3aa: CASSLGLSANTGELFF
v_gene: TRBV4-1; j_gene: TRBJ2-7; CDR3aa: CASSQDPSALSYEQYF
v_gene: TRBV10-3; j_gene: TRBJ1-2; CDR3aa: CAISETGGVYGYTF
v_gene: TRBV10-1; j_gene: TRBJ2-3; CDR3aa: CASRHLAGPSTDTQYF